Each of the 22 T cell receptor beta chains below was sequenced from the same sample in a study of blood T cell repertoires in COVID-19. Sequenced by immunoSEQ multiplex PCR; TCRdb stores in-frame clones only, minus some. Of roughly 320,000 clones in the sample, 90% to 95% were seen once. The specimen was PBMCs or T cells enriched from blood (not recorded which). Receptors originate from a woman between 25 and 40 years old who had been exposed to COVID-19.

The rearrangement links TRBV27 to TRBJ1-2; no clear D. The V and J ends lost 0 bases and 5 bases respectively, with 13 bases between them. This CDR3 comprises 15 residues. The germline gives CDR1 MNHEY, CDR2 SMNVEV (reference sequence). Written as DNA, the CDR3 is TGTGCCAGCAGTTTATCGATTTGGGGAGGGTATGGCTACACCTTC. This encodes CASSLSIWGGYGYTF.

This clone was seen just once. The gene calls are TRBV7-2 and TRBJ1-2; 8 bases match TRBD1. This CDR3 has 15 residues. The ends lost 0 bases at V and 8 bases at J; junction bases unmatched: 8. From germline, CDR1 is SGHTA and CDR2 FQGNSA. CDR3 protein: CASSLAHQGADGYTF. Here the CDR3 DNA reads TGTGCCAGCAGCTTAGCGCATCAGGGGGCGGACGGCTACACCTTC.

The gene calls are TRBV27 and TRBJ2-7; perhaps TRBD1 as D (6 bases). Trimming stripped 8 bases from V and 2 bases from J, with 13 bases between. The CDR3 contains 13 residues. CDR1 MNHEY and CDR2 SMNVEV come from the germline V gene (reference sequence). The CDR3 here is CASGDRSAYEQYF. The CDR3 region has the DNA TGTGCCAGCGGAGACAGGTCAGCCTACGAGCAGTACTTC.

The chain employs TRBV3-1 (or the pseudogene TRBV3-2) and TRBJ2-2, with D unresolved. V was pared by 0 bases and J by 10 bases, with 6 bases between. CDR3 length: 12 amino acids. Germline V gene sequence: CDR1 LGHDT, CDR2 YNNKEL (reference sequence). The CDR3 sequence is CASSQDFSELFF. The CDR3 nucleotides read TGTGCCAGCAGCCAAGATTTCTCGGAGCTGTTTTTT.

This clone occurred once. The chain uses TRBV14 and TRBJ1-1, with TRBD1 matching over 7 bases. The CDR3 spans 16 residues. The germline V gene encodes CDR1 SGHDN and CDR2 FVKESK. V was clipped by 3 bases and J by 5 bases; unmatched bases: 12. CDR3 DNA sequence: TGTGCCAGCAGCCAGGCAAACAGGGGCTGGGAGACTGAAGCTTTCTTT. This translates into CASSQANRGWETEAFF.

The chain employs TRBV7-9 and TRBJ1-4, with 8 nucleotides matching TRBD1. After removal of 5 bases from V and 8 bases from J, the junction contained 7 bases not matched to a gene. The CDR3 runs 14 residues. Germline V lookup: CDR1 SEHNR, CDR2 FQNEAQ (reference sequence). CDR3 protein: CASSQTGDGEKLFF. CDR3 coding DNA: TGTGCCAGCAGCCAGACAGGGGACGGAGAAAAACTGTTTTTT.

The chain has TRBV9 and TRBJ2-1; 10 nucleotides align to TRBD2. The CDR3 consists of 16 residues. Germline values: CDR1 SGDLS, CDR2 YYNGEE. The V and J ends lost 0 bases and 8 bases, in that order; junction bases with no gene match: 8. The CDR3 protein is CASSVERGGIYDEQFF. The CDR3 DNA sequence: TGTGCCAGCAGCGTAGAGCGGGGGGGAATTTACGATGAGCAGTTCTTC.

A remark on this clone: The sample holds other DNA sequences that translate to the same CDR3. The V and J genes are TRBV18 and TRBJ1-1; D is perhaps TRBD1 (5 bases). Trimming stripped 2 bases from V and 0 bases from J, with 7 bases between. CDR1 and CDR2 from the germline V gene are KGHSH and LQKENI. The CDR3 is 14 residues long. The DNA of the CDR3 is TGTGCCAGCTCACCAGGGGGGATGAACACTGAAGCTTTCTTT. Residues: CASSPGGMNTEAFF.

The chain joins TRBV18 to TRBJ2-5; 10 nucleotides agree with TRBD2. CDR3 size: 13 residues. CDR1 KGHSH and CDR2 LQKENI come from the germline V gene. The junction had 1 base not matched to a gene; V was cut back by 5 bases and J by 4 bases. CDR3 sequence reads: CASSTSGIETQYF. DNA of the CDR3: TGTGCCAGCTCAACTAGCGGGATAGAGACCCAGTACTTC.

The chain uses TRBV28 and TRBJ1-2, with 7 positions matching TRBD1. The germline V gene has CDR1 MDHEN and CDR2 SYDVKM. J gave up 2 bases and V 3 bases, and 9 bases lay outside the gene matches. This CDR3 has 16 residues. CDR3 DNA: TGTGCCAGCAGTTTGGCTTGGACAGGCCTCAACTATGGCTACACCTTC. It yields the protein CASSLAWTGLNYGYTF.

DNA of the CDR3: TGTGCCAGCAGCACTCGTACAGATACGCAGTATTTT. It is translated as CASSTRTDTQYF. The chain couples TRBV5-4 to TRBJ2-3; D ambiguous. CDR3 size: 12 residues. Per germline, CDR1 SGHNT and CDR2 YYREEE (reference sequence). V lost 4 bases, J lost 3 bases, and 6 bases lay in between.

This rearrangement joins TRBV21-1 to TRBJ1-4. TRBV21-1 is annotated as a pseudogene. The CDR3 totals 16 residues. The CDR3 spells CASSKEPWRVDEKLFF. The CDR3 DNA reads TGTGCCAGCAGCAAAGAACCGTGGAGGGTAGATGAAAAACTGTTTTTT.

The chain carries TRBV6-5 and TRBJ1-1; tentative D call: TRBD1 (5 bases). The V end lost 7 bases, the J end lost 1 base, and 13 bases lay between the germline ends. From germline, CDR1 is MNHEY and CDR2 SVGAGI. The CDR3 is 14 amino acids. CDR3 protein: CASTLWRGNTEAFF. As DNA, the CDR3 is TGTGCCAGCACCTTATGGAGGGGGAACACTGAAGCTTTCTTT.

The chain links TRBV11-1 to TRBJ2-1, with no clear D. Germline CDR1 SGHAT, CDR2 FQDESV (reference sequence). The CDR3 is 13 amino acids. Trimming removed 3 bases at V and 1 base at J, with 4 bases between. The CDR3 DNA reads TGTGCCAGCAGCTTTGTATCCTACAATGAGCAGTTCTTC. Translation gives CASSFVSYNEQFF. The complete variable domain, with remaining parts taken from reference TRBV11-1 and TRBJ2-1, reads EAEVAQSPRYKITEKSQAVAFWCDPISGHATLYWYRQILGQGPELLVQFQDESVVDDSQLPKDRFSAERLKGVDSTLKIQPAELGDSAMYLCASSFVSYNEQFFGPGTRLTVL.

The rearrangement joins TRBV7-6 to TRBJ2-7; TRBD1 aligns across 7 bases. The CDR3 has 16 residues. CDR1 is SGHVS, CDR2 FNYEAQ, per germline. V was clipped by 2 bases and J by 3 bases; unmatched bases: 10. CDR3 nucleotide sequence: TGTGCCAGCAGCTTAAACCCGGGACAGCAAGGCTACGAGCAGTACTTC. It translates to CASSLNPGQQGYEQYF.

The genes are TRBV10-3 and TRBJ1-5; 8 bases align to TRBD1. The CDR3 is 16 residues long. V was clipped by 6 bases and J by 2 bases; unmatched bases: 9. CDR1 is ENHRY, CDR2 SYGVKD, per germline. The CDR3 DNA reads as TGTGCCATCAGGAATGACAGGGGAGTGGGCAATCAGCCCCAGCATTTT. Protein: CAIRNDRGVGNQPQHF.

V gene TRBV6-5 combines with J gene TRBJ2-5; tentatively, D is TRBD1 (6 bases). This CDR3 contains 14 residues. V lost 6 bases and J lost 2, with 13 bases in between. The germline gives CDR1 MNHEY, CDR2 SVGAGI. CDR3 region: CASSRTEAQETQYF. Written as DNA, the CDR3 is TGTGCCAGCAGCCGGACAGAAGCACAAGAGACCCAGTACTTC.

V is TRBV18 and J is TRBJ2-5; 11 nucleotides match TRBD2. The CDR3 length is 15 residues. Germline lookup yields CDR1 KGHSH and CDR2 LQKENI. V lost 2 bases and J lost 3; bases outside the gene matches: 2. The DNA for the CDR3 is TGTGCCAGCTCACCATGGGGACTAGCGGAAGAGACCCAGTACTTC. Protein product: CASSPWGLAEETQYF.

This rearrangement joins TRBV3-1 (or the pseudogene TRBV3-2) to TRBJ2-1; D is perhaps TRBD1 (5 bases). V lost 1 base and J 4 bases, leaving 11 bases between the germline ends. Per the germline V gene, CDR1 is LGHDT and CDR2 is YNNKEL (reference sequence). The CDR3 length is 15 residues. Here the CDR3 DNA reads TGTGCCAGCAGCCAAGGCAGGGATGAGTACAATGAGCAGTTCTTC. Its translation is CASSQGRDEYNEQFF.

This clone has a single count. CDR3 residues: CAISRTTSTDTQYF. The CDR3 DNA reads TGTGCCATCAGTCGGACAACTAGCACAGATACGCAGTATTTT. The chain employs TRBV10-3 and TRBJ2-3; a possible D gene is TRBD1 (5 bases). The CDR3 has 14 amino acids. The V end was cut by 5 bases, the J end by 0 bases, with 9 bases between. Germline V gene data show CDR1 as ENHRY and CDR2 as SYGVKD.

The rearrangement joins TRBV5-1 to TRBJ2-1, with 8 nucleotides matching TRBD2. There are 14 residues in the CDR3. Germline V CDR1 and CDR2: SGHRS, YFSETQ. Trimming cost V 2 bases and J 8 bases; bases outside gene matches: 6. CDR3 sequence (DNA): TGCGCCAGCAGCTTTCGGGGGGGCGATTATGAGCAGTTCTTC. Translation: CASSFRGGDYEQFF.

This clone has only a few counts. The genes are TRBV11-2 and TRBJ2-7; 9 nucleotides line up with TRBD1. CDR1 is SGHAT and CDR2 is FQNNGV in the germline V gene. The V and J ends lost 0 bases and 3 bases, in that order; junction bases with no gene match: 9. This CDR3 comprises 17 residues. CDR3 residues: CASSLEGQGRPYYEQYF. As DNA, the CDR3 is TGTGCCAGCAGCTTAGAGGGACAGGGCCGACCTTACTACGAGCAGTACTTC.